This T cell receptor beta chain is from a study of shared clonotypes between healthy human individuals. Sequencing was performed with immunoSEQ multiplex PCR; in TCRdb, only in-frame clones are kept and a portion is missing. Altogether roughly 2.4 million clones are present, almost 96% being singletons, with the ten largest covering roughly 0.13%. This CDR3 has 16 residues. Germline trimming cut 7 bases from V and 11 bases from J; bases unmatched to any gene: 14. Germline V gene data show CDR1 as SNHLY and CDR2 as FYNNEI. The TCR originated in a man aged 18 to 30 in good health. This chain links TRBV2 with TRBJ2-4; 13 bases are shared with TRBD2. Material for sequencing was naive CD4+ T cells sorted from blood. The subset here: CD45RA+ positively selected. CDR3 amino acids: CASKLAGGPKFGVQYF. As DNA, the CDR3 is TGTGCCAGCAAACTAGCGGGAGGGCCGAAGTTTGGTGTTCAGTACTTC.